The clone carrying this T cell receptor beta chain was seen a handful of times. The CDR3 has 16 residues. Trimming shortened V by 10 bases and J by 0 bases, and 22 bases separated the two germline ends. CDR1 MNHEY and CDR2 SVGEGT come from the germline V gene. The data are from a study of T-cell reconstitution after alpha-beta-depleted transplantation in children. Construction of the TCRbeta library involved unique molecular identifiers. TCRdb analysed the PCR reads with MiXCR anew, one entry per CDR3 protein. The table lists around 92,000 distinct CDR3 sequences, 10% to 15% of them singletons, with approximately 13% in the top ten.

The TCR was taken from a human donor who donated a stem cell graft to a child with inherited bone marrow failure. Sample: PBMCs from the stem cell graft donor, taken from the stem cell graft. V usage is TRBV6-2 or TRBV6-3 and J usage is TRBJ2-7, with unresolved D. CDR3 sequence reads: CATNLVGSGNSYEQYF. CDR3 DNA: TGTGCCACCAACCTAGTGGGGTCAGGAAACTCCTACGAGCAGTACTTC.